This passage covers 18 T cell receptor beta chains from one sample sequenced in a study of radiation and T cells in renal cell carcinoma. Produced via immunoSEQ multiplex PCR; TCRdb's table is partial and in-frame only. Of roughly 120,000 clones in the sample, about 81% were seen once. The time point was: blood 2 weeks post-SBRT. Described treatment: 15 Gy SBRT to primary tumor, nephrectomy 4 weeks later. The material sequenced was blood, taken from a patient whose treatment included radiotherapy and nephrectomy. Receptors were obtained from a woman aged 55-69 years with renal cell carcinoma.

The chain employs TRBV19 and TRBJ1-2; D unclear. The CDR3 contains 13 residues. V dropped 5 bases and J dropped 3 bases, with 10 bases sitting between them. Germline CDR1 and CDR2: LNHDA and SQIVND (reference sequence). DNA for the CDR3: TGTGCCAGTAGTCCCTACTTGGACTATGGCTACACCTTC. It translates to CASSPYLDYGYTF.

The chain joins TRBV7-3 to TRBJ1-2, with unresolved D. Germline assignment: CDR1 SGHTA and CDR2 FQGTGA. The CDR3 sequence is 14 residues long. The V end lost 1 base, the J end lost 5 bases, and 11 bases lay between the germline ends. The CDR3 DNA follows: TGTGCCAGCAGCTTAAGTCCAGGAGATTATGGCTACACCTTC. Residues: CASSLSPGDYGYTF.

The V gene is TRBV7-9, the J gene TRBJ1-4, with a tentative D call TRBD1 (6 bases). Germline CDR1 SEHNR, CDR2 FQNEAQ (reference sequence). Trimming cost V 6 bases and J 8 bases, with 25 bases left between them. This CDR3 contains 17 residues. CDR3 nucleotide sequence: TGTGCCAGCAGTCGATCACAGGGATGGGGACTTAAAGAAAAACTGTTTTTT. The encoded protein is CASSRSQGWGLKEKLFF.

V usage is TRBV5-1 and J usage is TRBJ1-1, with D possibly TRBD1 on 6 matching bases. The CDR3 loop spans 15 amino acids. The V end was cut by 2 bases, the J end by 1 base, with 12 bases between. Germline lookup yields CDR1 SGHRS and CDR2 YFSETQ. The CDR3 bases are TGCGCCAGCAGCTTACAACCGGGACAGAACACTGAAGCTTTCTTT. As protein: CASSLQPGQNTEAFF.

The rearrangement links TRBV7-9 to TRBJ2-2; D gene unclear. Trimming took off 10 bases at V and 1 base at J, with 7 bases between the two ends. In germline, CDR1 is SEHNR, CDR2 FQNEAQ (reference sequence). This CDR3 has 12 residues. The CDR3 DNA reads as TGTGCCAACCCAATGAACACCGGGGAGCTGTTTTTT. Residues: CANPMNTGELFF.

The rearrangement links TRBV30 to TRBJ2-7, with D possibly being TRBD1 or TRBD2 (5 bases each). V lost 5 bases and J lost 4, with 12 bases in between. The CDR3 is made up of 12 amino acids. Per the germline V gene, CDR1 is GTSNPN and CDR2 is SVGIG (reference sequence). The CDR3, as DNA: TGTGCCTGGGGGGGTGATGGATACGAGCAGTACTTC. It is translated as CAWGGDGYEQYF.

This sequence joins TRBV28 and TRBJ2-4; no firm D call. Trimming left V 6 bases short and J 5 bases short, with 11 bases between. The CDR3 is 13 amino acids. The germline gives CDR1 MDHEN, CDR2 SYDVKM. CDR3 sequence: CASRGYVENIQYF. The CDR3 nucleotides read TGTGCCAGCAGAGGCTACGTCGAAAACATTCAGTACTTC. The entire variable domain, with the rest obtained from reference TRBV28 and TRBJ2-4, is as follows: DVKVTQSSRYLVKRTGEKVFLECVQDMDHENMFWYRQDPGLGLRLIYFSYDVKMKEKGDIPEGYSVSREKKERFSLILESASTNQTSMYLCASRGYVENIQYFGAGTRLSVL.

This chain uses TRBV5-1 with TRBJ2-7; D uncertain. There are 14 residues in the CDR3. The V gene lost 4 bases and the J gene lost 0 bases, with 11 bases spanning the gap. Germline CDR1 is SGHRS and CDR2 is YFSETQ. CDR3 in DNA: TGCGCCAGCAGCCAGGCCGGCATCTCCTACGAGCAGTACTTC. It translates to CASSQAGISYEQYF.

The V call is TRBV15, the J call TRBJ2-1; D is uncertain. Per the germline V gene, CDR1 is LNHNV and CDR2 is YYDKDF (reference sequence). CDR3 size: 12 residues. Trimming cost V 8 bases and J 6 bases, with 11 bases left between them. The DNA for the CDR3 is TGTGCCACCTCAGTAGGACCCAATGAGCAGTTCTTC. Translation gives CATSVGPNEQFF.

The V and J genes are TRBV4-3 and TRBJ2-7, with 9 bases aligning to TRBD1. The CDR3 spans 16 residues. Germline trimming cut 4 bases from V and 0 bases from J; bases unmatched to any gene: 7. CDR1 is LGHNA and CDR2 is YSLEER in the germline V gene. The CDR3 protein is CASSPGRTGASYEQYF. CDR3 in DNA: TGCGCCAGCAGCCCTGGTAGGACAGGGGCCTCCTACGAGCAGTACTTC.

This clone was seen more than once but under ten times. CDR3 protein: CSWTANYGYTF. The CDR3 DNA sequence: TGCAGTTGGACCGCTAACTATGGCTACACCTTC. V and J are TRBV20-1 and TRBJ1-2; D remains ambiguous. Looked up from germline, CDR1 is DFQATT and CDR2 is SNEGSKA (reference sequence). With 8 bases removed from V and 0 bases from J, the gap between germline ends came to 7 bases. The CDR3 sequence is 11 residues long.

CDR3 in DNA: TGTGCCAGCAGCGAGGGCCCCAACACTGAAGCTTTCTTT. Translation: CASSEGPNTEAFF. This chain joins TRBV9 and TRBJ1-1; D uncertain. Germline assignment: CDR1 SGDLS and CDR2 YYNGEE. This CDR3 spans 13 amino acids. V was shortened by 3 bases and J by 2 bases, with 8 bases between the two germline ends. The full variable domain, in which reference TRBV9 and TRBJ1-1 provide the parts outside the CDR3, is DSGVTQTPKHLITATGQRVTLRCSPRSGDLSVYWYQQSLDQGLQFLIQYYNGEERAKGNILERFSAQQFPDLHSELNLSSLELGDSALYFCASSEGPNTEAFFGQGTRLTVV.

The chain employs TRBV5-8 and TRBJ1-6; D not certain. The length of the CDR3 is 14 residues. The ends were cut back, 4 bases at V and 5 bases at J, with 10 bases in the middle. Germline V gives CDR1 SGHTS, CDR2 YDEGEE. The DNA for the CDR3 is TGTGCCAGCAGCCCGGCAGCTCATAATTCACCCCTCCACTTT. This sequence encodes CASSPAAHNSPLHF.

The rearrangement links TRBV28 to TRBJ1-3; D possibly corresponds to TRBD1 (5 bases). There are 16 residues in the CDR3. The V end lost 5 bases, the J end lost 0 bases, and 14 bases lay between the germline ends. Germline V gene sequence: CDR1 MDHEN, CDR2 SYDVKM. The CDR3 DNA sequence: TGTGCCAGCAGTCCATACACGGGACGCTCTGGAAACACCATATATTTT. Its protein product is CASSPYTGRSGNTIYF.

The rearrangement joins TRBV9 to TRBJ1-6; 7 bases line up with TRBD1. Losses at the gene ends were 3 bases for V and 9 bases for J; bases not matched to a gene: 6. The CDR3 is 14 residues long. CDR1 and CDR2 (germline): SGDLS, YYNGEE. CDR3 sequence reads: CASSAQGGSSPLHF. CDR3 coding DNA: TGTGCCAGCAGCGCTCAGGGGGGTTCTTCACCCCTCCACTTT.

The chain carries TRBV7-3 and TRBJ2-7, with D possibly TRBD1 on 5 matching bases. Trimming stripped 3 bases from V and 2 bases from J, with 11 bases between. The germline V gene encodes CDR1 SGHTA and CDR2 FQGTGA. The CDR3 is 14 amino acids. CDR3 protein: CASSFEAGPYEQYF. In nucleotides, the CDR3 is TGTGCCAGCAGCTTTGAGGCAGGGCCCTACGAGCAGTACTTC.

The V gene is TRBV6-5, the J gene TRBJ1-1, with TRBD1 matching 8 bases. This CDR3 is 14 amino acids long. Looked up from germline, CDR1 is MNHEY and CDR2 is SVGAGI. The junction had 9 bases not matched to a gene; V was cut back by 7 bases and J by 5 bases. The CDR3 loop reads CASTRFTGGTEAFF. The CDR3 nucleotides are TGTGCCAGCACCAGATTCACAGGGGGAACTGAAGCTTTCTTT.

The chain carries TRBV4-3 and TRBJ1-4; 8 positions agree with TRBD1. With 1 base clipped from V and 8 bases from J, the junction kept 9 bases outside the gene matches. In germline, CDR1 is LGHNA, CDR2 YSLEER. The length of the CDR3 is 16 residues. CDR3 region: CASSQAIRQGREKLFF. CDR3 nucleotide sequence: TGCGCCAGCAGCCAAGCGATCAGACAGGGGAGAGAAAAACTGTTTTTT.